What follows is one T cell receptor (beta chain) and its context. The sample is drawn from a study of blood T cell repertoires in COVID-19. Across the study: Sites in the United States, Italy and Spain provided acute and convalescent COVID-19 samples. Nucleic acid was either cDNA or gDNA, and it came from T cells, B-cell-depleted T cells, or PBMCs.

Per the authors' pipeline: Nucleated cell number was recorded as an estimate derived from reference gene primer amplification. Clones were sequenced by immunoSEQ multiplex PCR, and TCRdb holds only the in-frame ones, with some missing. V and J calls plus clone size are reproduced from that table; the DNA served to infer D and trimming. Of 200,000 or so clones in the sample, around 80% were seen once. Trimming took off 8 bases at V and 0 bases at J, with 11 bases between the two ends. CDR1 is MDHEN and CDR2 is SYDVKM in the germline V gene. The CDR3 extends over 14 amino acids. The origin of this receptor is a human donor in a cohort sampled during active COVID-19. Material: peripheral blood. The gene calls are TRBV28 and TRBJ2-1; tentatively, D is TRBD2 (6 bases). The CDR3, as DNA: TGTGCCAGCCCGGGGGAGAGCTCCTACAATGAGCAGTTCTTC. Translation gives CASPGESSYNEQFF. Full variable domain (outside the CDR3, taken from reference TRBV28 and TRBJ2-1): DVKVTQSSRYLVKRTGEKVFLECVQDMDHENMFWYRQDPGLGLRLIYFSYDVKMKEKGDIPEGYSVSREKKERFSLILESASTNQTSMYLCASPGESSYNEQFFGPGTRLTVL.